This TCR beta chain is from a study of T cell responses to AZD1222 COVID-19 vaccine. Clones were sequenced by immunoSEQ multiplex PCR, and TCRdb holds only the in-frame ones, with some missing. The repertoire has around 200,000 clones, about 91% of them found once; the top ten carry more than 7%. CDR3 length: 15 amino acids. Germline V gives CDR1 SGHNT, CDR2 YYREEE (reference sequence). The V segment lost 3 bases and the J segment 6 bases; nucleotides outside the gene matches: 8. This specimen was peripheral blood, taken on day 0 of AZD1222 vaccination. The chain uses TRBV5-4 and TRBJ2-1; 8 bases line up with TRBD1. This clonotype originated in an adult in good health. CDR3 sequence: CASSSLGQGTNEQFF. CDR3 DNA: TGTGCCAGCAGCTCCCTAGGACAGGGAACCAATGAGCAGTTCTTC.